The 24 T cell receptor beta chains listed next were all sequenced from one sample in a study of prognosis after radiotherapy for stage I lung cancer. Template was genomic DNA; TCR beta CDR3 amplified in two multiplex PCR rounds. For every TRBV and TRBJ gene, a specific primer was used in first-round PCR. TCRdb reanalysed the multiplex PCR reads using MiXCR and keeps one entry per CDR3 protein. The table has 12,000 to 15,000 distinct CDR3 sequences, 37% seen once. The source was PBMCs, collected before or after stereotactic body radiation therapy (not recorded which). The receptors derive from a donor aged 50 or older with non-small cell lung cancer.

In this sample, this clonotype turned up many times. The chain uses TRBV10-3 and TRBJ1-5; D uncertain. Germline V gene lookup returns CDR1 ENHRY and CDR2 SYGVKD. The CDR3 length is 12 residues. Between the trimmed V and J ends, which lost 2 bases and 4 bases, there was a span of 3 bases. CDR3 loop: CAISEINQPQHF. The CDR3 DNA follows: TGTGCCATCAGTGAGATAAATCAGCCCCAGCATTTT.

This clonotype has ten or more counts. The chain carries TRBV6-1 and TRBJ1-6; 9 bases are a match to TRBD1. This CDR3 has 17 amino acids. V dropped 7 bases and J dropped 5; count of bases not matched to a gene: 12. Per germline, CDR1 MNHNS and CDR2 SASEGT. CDR3 DNA: TGTGCCAGCAAGGGACAGGGCTGGATTTTAGATAATTCACCCCTCCACTTT. Amino acids: CASKGQGWILDNSPLHF.

The V gene is TRBV6-5, the J gene TRBJ2-3; the match to TRBD2 covers 8 bases. V trimming: 4 bases; J trimming: 8 bases; junction bases outside the gene matches: 11. The CDR3 is 15 amino acids. The V gene's germline CDR1 is MNHEY and CDR2 SVGAGI. The CDR3 DNA reads TGTGCCAGCAGTTTCATCGGGAGGGGGGCAGGTACGCAGTATTTT. Its translation: CASSFIGRGAGTQYF.

About this clonotype itself: The limits of the CDR3 on the DNA are not certain, so only TCRdb's listed CDR3 is given. The CDR3: CASSYSAGSPLPGSCFF. The V and J genes are TRBV6-2 or TRBV6-3 and TRBJ2-2; the table assigns TRBD1, which was not confirmed against the DNA. Germline V gene lookup returns CDR1 MNHEY and CDR2 SVGEGT. The CDR3 region is 17 residues in length, termini included.

With regard to this clonotype: Mismatch with germline at one junction end may stem from a read error. The chain joins TRBV27 to TRBJ2-5; 9 bases align to TRBD2. The germline gives CDR1 MNHEY, CDR2 SMNVEV (reference sequence). This CDR3 region has 15 residues. CDR3 amino acids: CVSKRLAGGRETQYF. The DNA of the CDR3 is TGTGTCAGCAAGCGACTGGCGGGGGGGCGAGAGACCCAGTACTTC.

This clonotype was counted many times. V usage is TRBV7-9 and J usage is TRBJ1-1; D uncertain. The CDR3 has 14 residues. Trimming left V 1 base short and J 2 bases short, with 8 bases between. Per germline, CDR1 SEHNR and CDR2 FQNEAQ (reference sequence). The CDR3 DNA reads TGTGCCAGCAGCTTAGGGCAGCTTAACACTGAAGCTTTCTTT. Translated, it gives CASSLGQLNTEAFF.

At least ten counts were recorded for this clonotype. The chain combines TRBV9 with TRBJ2-7, with D possibly TRBD2 on 6 matching bases. Germline-derived CDR1 and CDR2 are SGDLS and YYNGEE. The CDR3 sequence is 16 residues long. Trimming shortened V by 3 bases and J by 5 bases, and 21 bases separated the two germline ends. The CDR3 DNA sequence: TGTGCCAGCAGCGGTCATTCGGGACTGCGGGCGGACGAGCAGTACTTC. Protein: CASSGHSGLRADEQYF.

Turning to this clonotype: Its ends do not fully match the called genes, so a read error is possible. The V call is TRBV28, the J call TRBJ2-7, with 10 positions matching TRBD1. The germline CDR1 and CDR2 sequences are MDHEN and SYDVKM. The CDR3 has 17 residues. The chain's CDR3 is CARSSYLDRGTANEQYF. CDR3 sequence (DNA): TGTGCCAGAAGTTCATACCTGGACAGGGGGACGGCCAACGAGCAGTACTTC.

In regard to this clonotype: The CDR3 end shows no conserved phenylalanine or tryptophan, and so a read error is likely. The chain couples TRBV30 to TRBJ1-2; possible D gene TRBD1, 5 bases. This CDR3 has 13 residues. Germline V CDR1 and CDR2: GTSNPN, SVGIG (reference sequence). The CDR3 sequence is CSWSGVRGGGYTL. The DNA for the CDR3 is TGTTCCTGGAGTGGGGTTCGGGGCGGTGGCTACACCCTC.

This clonotype has ten or more counts. The chain uses TRBV19 and TRBJ2-5, with D possibly matching TRBD1 (5 bases). The CDR3 totals 15 residues. Trimming removed 3 bases from V and 3 bases from J, with 14 bases in between. Germline values: CDR1 LNHDA, CDR2 SQIVND (reference sequence). The chain's CDR3 is CASSIIQAGKETQYF. CDR3 bases: TGTGCCAGTAGTATCATCCAGGCAGGGAAAGAGACCCAGTACTTC.

This clonotype is medium-sized in the sample. V usage is TRBV15 and J usage is TRBJ2-1; D gene ambiguous. CDR3 size: 14 residues. Trimming took 0 bases from V and 10 from J, leaving 13 bases between them. CDR1 and CDR2 from the germline V gene are LNHNV and YYDKDF (reference sequence). The CDR3 nucleotides read TGTGCCACCAGCAGAGAATACCTCGATCCCGAGCAGTTCTTC. Residues: CATSREYLDPEQFF.

This clonotype has at least ten counts. The chain has TRBV7-2 and TRBJ2-1; no definite D call. The CDR3 totals 12 residues. Germline-derived CDR1 and CDR2 are SGHTA and FQGNSA. V was shortened by 4 bases and J by 8 bases, with 9 bases between the two germline ends. CDR3 loop: CASSYAVDEQFF. The DNA for the CDR3 is TGTGCCAGCAGCTACGCGGTGGATGAGCAGTTCTTC.

This clonotype ranks as medium-sized. V gene TRBV6-1 combines with J gene TRBJ2-2; D gene ambiguous. Deletions cut 3 bases from V and 5 bases from J, with 13 bases between. This CDR3 region has 15 residues. In germline, CDR1 is MNHNS, CDR2 SASEGT. The CDR3 DNA reads TGTGCCAGCAGTGATAGAGAGGCTCGAACCGGGGAGCTGTTTTTT. It encodes CASSDREARTGELFF.

This clonotype was seen many times. The CDR3 protein is CASSLSGQIEDEAFF. The CDR3 DNA reads as TGTGCCAGCAGTTTATCTGGACAGATTGAAGACGAAGCTTTCTTT. J is TRBJ1-1 and V is TRBV27, with D maybe TRBD1 (6 bases). Per the germline V gene, CDR1 is MNHEY and CDR2 is SMNVEV (reference sequence). CDR3 length: 15 amino acids. V shed 0 bases and J shed 8 bases, with 16 bases lying between them.

This clonotype appeared many times. The rearrangement links TRBV20-1 to TRBJ2-3; D call uncertain. V lost 7 bases, J lost 0 bases, and 14 bases lay in between. The CDR3 is made up of 14 amino acids. Per the germline V gene, CDR1 is DFQATT and CDR2 is SNEGSKA (reference sequence). CDR3 DNA sequence: TGCAGTGGGGCGCGGAGCCCTAGCACAGATACGCAGTATTTT. Translation gives CSGARSPSTDTQYF.

This clonotype was counted at least ten times. This chain links TRBV10-3 with TRBJ1-5; a weak D match, TRBD1 (6 bases). In germline, CDR1 is ENHRY, CDR2 SYGVKD. The V and J ends lost 4 bases and 4 bases respectively, with 8 bases between them. There are 13 residues in the CDR3. CDR3 loop: CAISGDRNQPQHF. In nucleotides, the CDR3 is TGTGCCATCAGTGGAGACAGGAATCAGCCCCAGCATTTT.

As concerns this clonotype: Sequence at one end of the junction differs from germline and may be a read error. This chain uses TRBV28 with TRBJ1-5, with a weak D call TRBD1 (6 bases). The CDR3 covers 14 residues. Germline V gives CDR1 MDHEN, CDR2 SYDVKM. In DNA form, the CDR3 reads TGTTCCAGCAGTTCTCCGGCACAGGGCCATCCCCAGCATTTT. Its protein product is CSSSSPAQGHPQHF.

CDR3 sequence (DNA): TGTGCCAGTAGTATGAACCGGGACAGGTGTCGTTCCGTCAATCAGCCCCAGCATTTT. Translation: CASSMNRDRCRSVNQPQHF. J is TRBJ1-5 and V is TRBV19; 8 positions agree with TRBD1. The junction had 16 bases not matched to a gene; V was cut back by 3 bases and J by 3 bases. Germline assignment: CDR1 LNHDA and CDR2 SQIVND (reference sequence). The CDR3 runs to 19 residues.

The chain has TRBV28 and TRBJ2-5; 7 bases map to TRBD2. Germline V CDR1 and CDR2: MDHEN, SYDVKM. CDR3 length equals 16 residues. J was trimmed by 4 bases and V by 0 bases; bases with no gene match: 8. The CDR3, as DNA: TGTGCCAGCAGTTTATGGGGGGGGGAGCAGGTAGAGACCCAGTACTTC. Its protein is CASSLWGGEQVETQYF.

This clonotype has ten or more counts. The J gene is TRBJ1-2, the V gene TRBV5-5, with D possibly TRBD1 on 6 matching bases. From germline, CDR1 is SGHKS and CDR2 YYEKEE (reference sequence). The V end lost 4 bases, the J end lost 4 bases, and 23 bases lay between the germline ends. The length of the CDR3 is 17 residues. CDR3 protein: CASSNPSWDTGAYGYTF. The CDR3 DNA follows: TGTGCCAGCAGCAATCCTTCTTGGGACACGGGAGCCTATGGCTACACCTTC.

Ten or more counts support this clonotype. This chain joins TRBV6-5 and TRBJ1-2, with a possible D match to TRBD1 (5 bases). This CDR3 has 15 amino acids. Trimming left V 0 bases short and J 5 bases short, with 13 bases between. Germline loops: CDR1 MNHEY, CDR2 SVGAGI. The CDR3 sequence: CASSYSGDGGYGYTF. As DNA, the CDR3 is TGTGCCAGCAGTTACTCCGGGGACGGGGGGTATGGCTACACCTTC.

V usage is TRBV6-2 or TRBV6-3 and J usage is TRBJ1-2; D unclear. The CDR3 consists of 13 residues. Trimming took off 0 bases at V and 10 bases at J, with 12 bases between the two ends. The germline gives CDR1 MNHEY, CDR2 SVGEGT. The CDR3 region has the DNA TGTGCCAGCAGTTACTCATTTGGTGATGTCTACACCTTC. It encodes CASSYSFGDVYTF.

This clonotype was seen repeatedly, ten times or more. The chain joins TRBV5-6 to TRBJ2-1, with a weak D call TRBD2 (6 bases). The CDR3 consists of 15 residues. Germline V CDR1 and CDR2: SGHDT, YYEEEE. The V end was cut by 4 bases, the J end by 8 bases, with 19 bases between. CDR3 loop: CASSGNGTGIHEQFF. Written as DNA, the CDR3 is TGTGCCAGCAGCGGAAACGGGACTGGTATCCATGAGCAGTTCTTC. Variable domain in full (rest from reference TRBV5-6 and TRBJ2-1): DAGVTQSPTHLIKTRGQQVTLRCSPKSGHDTVSWYQQALGQGPQFIFQYYEEEERQRGNFPDRFSGHQFPNYSSELNVNALLLGDSALYLCASSGNGTGIHEQFFGPGTRLTVL.

This clonotype has just a few counts. The V call is TRBV15, the J call TRBJ2-5, with TRBD1 matching 7 bases. V gave up 1 base and J gave up 0 bases; unmatched junction bases: 5. The CDR3 contains 16 residues. Germline CDR1 reads LNHNV; CDR2 reads YYDKDF (reference sequence). CDR3 in DNA: TGTGCCACCAGCAGAGTGCTAGGGGGCTACCAAGAGACCCAGTACTTC. This sequence encodes CATSRVLGGYQETQYF.